The present T cell receptor (beta chain) was sequenced within a study of shared clonotypes between healthy human individuals. Background on the study: Donors had three CD4 naive, three CD4 memory, two CD8 naive and one CD8 memory plate apiece.

The assay was carried out at the deep level. The sorted-subset replicate PCRs were given 200 ng DNA, which is tens of thousands of T cell genomes. The method was immunoSEQ multiplex PCR; TCRdb's version includes in-frame clones alone and lacks a portion of them. Of 1,400,000 or so clones in the sample, less than 99% were seen once. Germline CDR1 reads SGDLS; CDR2 reads YYNGEE. The CDR3 totals 16 residues. Trimming cost V 1 base and J 0 bases, with 14 bases left between them. This clone was counted a single time. The sample consisted of naive CD4+ T cells sorted from blood. Subset of the sample: CD45RA+ positively selected. This clonotype originated in a man aged 25 to 40 in good health. The rearrangement joins TRBV9 to TRBJ2-7; the D gene is possibly TRBD2 (6 bases). In nucleotides, the CDR3 is TGTGCCAGCAGCGTAAACCGGGACTTCTTCTCCTACGAGCAGTACTTC. Its protein product is CASSVNRDFFSYEQYF.